The 23 T cell receptor beta chains listed next were all sequenced from one sample in a study of cytomegalovirus exposure and HLA in healthy donors. It was with 60 Vbeta and 13 Jbeta primers that the PCR ran. Assay: immunoSEQ multiplex PCR; the TCRdb copy retains only in-frame clones and omits some. The table shows tens of thousands of clones, with less than 80% occurring only once. What was sequenced was PBMCs. The receptors stem from a man aged 30 to 45 in good health and CMV-seronegative.

J is TRBJ2-7 and V is TRBV5-4; 10 bases are a match to TRBD1. V gave up 3 bases and J gave up 5 bases; unmatched junction bases: 11. Germline V lookup: CDR1 SGHNT, CDR2 YYREEE (reference sequence). The CDR3 consists of 16 residues. CDR3 residues: CASSSAGRDRGHEQYF. The CDR3 region has the DNA TGTGCCAGCAGCTCGGCAGGCCGGGACAGGGGCCACGAGCAGTACTTC.

J is TRBJ1-2 and V is TRBV19; D is uncertain. Germline values: CDR1 LNHDA, CDR2 SQIVND (reference sequence). The CDR3 contains 15 residues. V was shortened by 5 bases and J by 4 bases, with 17 bases between the two germline ends. The CDR3 reads CASSAPESGFYGYTF. The CDR3 DNA sequence: TGTGCCAGTAGTGCCCCGGAGTCCGGGTTCTATGGCTACACCTTC.

This clone was observed at least ten times. J is TRBJ2-7 and V is TRBV4-1; a possible D gene is TRBD1 (5 bases). Germline CDR1 is MGHRA and CDR2 is YSYEKL. V lost 3 bases and J lost 2, with 8 bases in between. The CDR3 is 13 residues long. The DNA for the CDR3 is TGCGCCAGCAGCCAGACGGACACCTACGAGCAGTACTTC. Protein product: CASSQTDTYEQYF.

This clone has more than one count but fewer than ten. The V and J genes are TRBV7-3 and TRBJ2-1, with 8 bases lining up with TRBD1. This CDR3 contains 15 residues. Germline CDR1 reads SGHTA; CDR2 reads FQGTGA. Losses at the gene ends were 2 bases for V and 7 bases for J; bases not matched to a gene: 7. The CDR3 DNA reads as TGTGCCAGCAGCTTAGGACAGGGACTCTGGAATGAGCAGTTCTTC. Its protein product is CASSLGQGLWNEQFF.

This rearrangement joins TRBV6-5 to TRBJ1-5; 7 positions agree with TRBD1. This CDR3 is built from 15 residues. Germline-derived CDR1 and CDR2 are MNHEY and SVGAGI. The V gene end was trimmed by 4 bases and the J gene end by 2 bases; junction bases not matched to a gene: 5. The CDR3 sequence: CASSSGGLGNQPQHF. CDR3 coding DNA: TGTGCCAGCAGTTCAGGGGGTCTGGGCAATCAGCCCCAGCATTTT.

The chain carries TRBV7-9 and TRBJ1-2, with D possibly TRBD1 on 6 matching bases. CDR3 length: 17 residues. Trimming removed 4 bases from V and 4 bases from J, with 22 bases in between. CDR1 and CDR2 (germline): SEHNR, FQNEAQ (reference sequence). The CDR3 DNA is TGTGCCAGCAGCTCTCGACAGGTACCAGAGTATGGCTATGGCTACACCTTC. Its protein is CASSSRQVPEYGYGYTF.

The chain has TRBV7-9 and TRBJ1-2; 7 nucleotides align to TRBD1. CDR3 length equals 16 residues. The germline V gene encodes CDR1 SEHNR and CDR2 FQNEAQ (reference sequence). Trimming at V came to 1 base and at J to 3 bases, leaving 8 bases not matched to a gene. The CDR3 coding sequence is TGTGCCAGCAGCTTAGGTTTAGGGGGCGCGGACTATGGCTACACCTTC. Translation gives CASSLGLGGADYGYTF.

V is TRBV30 and J is TRBJ1-5, with 10 bases matching TRBD1. Trimming cost V 3 bases and J 7 bases; bases outside gene matches: 3. From germline, CDR1 is GTSNPN and CDR2 SVGIG (reference sequence). CDR3 length: 13 amino acids. The CDR3 sequence: CAWRGTGEQPQHF. The DNA for the CDR3 is TGTGCCTGGAGGGGGACAGGGGAACAGCCCCAGCATTTT.

The chain has TRBV13 and TRBJ2-5, with no clear D. Germline V CDR1 and CDR2: PRHDT, FYEKMQ (reference sequence). Trimming stripped 4 bases from V and 2 bases from J, with 11 bases between. The CDR3 is 14 residues long. CDR3 loop: CASSSKTSQETQYF. CDR3 in DNA: TGTGCCAGCAGCTCGAAGACAAGTCAAGAGACCCAGTACTTC.

In this sample, this clone is medium-sized. This sequence joins TRBV5-1 and TRBJ2-3; D perhaps matches TRBD2 (6 bases). CDR3 size: 15 residues. CDR1 and CDR2 (germline): SGHRS, YFSETQ. Between the trimmed V and J ends, which lost 4 bases and 4 bases, there was a span of 16 bases. CDR3 DNA: TGCGCCAGCAGCCTAGGAGGGGTAGGTGCAGATACGCAGTATTTT. Translating it yields CASSLGGVGADTQYF.

V and J are TRBV5-6 and TRBJ2-6, with a tentative D call TRBD1 (7 bases). Germline V gene sequence: CDR1 SGHDT, CDR2 YYEEEE. The CDR3 totals 17 residues. Trimming took off 1 base at V and 2 bases at J, with 13 bases between the two ends. CDR3 DNA sequence: TGTGCCAGCAGCTTGAAAGGAGGGGGCGCTGGGGCCAACGTCCTGACTTTC. Translated, it gives CASSLKGGGAGANVLTF.

The chain uses TRBV11-2 and TRBJ2-3; 7 bases map to TRBD2. Germline V gene lookup returns CDR1 SGHAT and CDR2 FQNNGV. This CDR3 is built from 16 residues. The V segment lost 7 bases and the J segment 1 base; nucleotides outside the gene matches: 11. This CDR3 reads CASKILGGEGTDTQYF. In nucleotides, the CDR3 is TGTGCCAGCAAGATACTTGGGGGGGAGGGCACAGATACGCAGTATTTT.

The chain is built from TRBV7-8 and TRBJ2-5; 10 bases match TRBD2. The germline V gene encodes CDR1 SGHVS and CDR2 FQNEAQ. Trimming at V came to 1 base and at J to 2 bases, leaving 7 bases not matched to a gene. This CDR3 has 17 amino acids. The CDR3 sequence is CASSLELAGVGQETQYF. CDR3 nucleotides: TGTGCCAGCAGCTTAGAGCTAGCGGGGGTAGGTCAAGAGACCCAGTACTTC.

The chain recombines TRBV7-2 with TRBJ1-1; 7 bases are a match to TRBD1. The V gene end was trimmed by 3 bases and the J gene end by 4 bases; junction bases not matched to a gene: 5. This CDR3 is 14 amino acids long. Germline CDR1 SGHTA, CDR2 FQGNSA. The CDR3 spells CASSLWTGGTEAFF. For the CDR3, the DNA is TGTGCCAGCAGCTTGTGGACAGGCGGCACTGAAGCTTTCTTT.

This chain uses TRBV5-4 with TRBJ2-6; tentatively, D is TRBD2 (6 bases). The germline gives CDR1 SGHNT, CDR2 YYREEE (reference sequence). Trimming took off 5 bases at V and 0 bases at J, with 15 bases between the two ends. The CDR3 extends over 17 amino acids. The CDR3 sequence: CASSSRDSGSGANVLTF. DNA of the CDR3: TGTGCCAGCAGTTCCCGGGACTCCGGCTCTGGGGCCAACGTCCTGACTTTC.

V usage is TRBV4-1 and J usage is TRBJ2-2, with D perhaps matching TRBD1 (6 bases). Germline CDR1 is MGHRA and CDR2 is YSYEKL. Trimming took 4 bases from V and 5 from J, leaving 11 bases between them. The CDR3 has 14 residues. The chain's CDR3 is CASSLQGHTGELFF. Here the CDR3 DNA reads TGCGCCAGCAGCCTCCAGGGGCATACCGGGGAGCTGTTTTTT.

The gene calls are TRBV15 and TRBJ1-2; 9 nucleotides match TRBD1. Germline V gene data show CDR1 as LNHNV and CDR2 as YYDKDF (reference sequence). There are 15 residues in the CDR3. The junction had 2 bases not matched to a gene; V was cut back by 3 bases and J by 0 bases. CDR3 region: CATSSGTGSNYGYTF. As DNA, the CDR3 is TGTGCCACCAGCAGCGGGACAGGGTCTAACTATGGCTACACCTTC.

The chain employs TRBV7-3 and TRBJ2-1; 9 nucleotides match TRBD2. Germline CDR1 SGHTA, CDR2 FQGTGA. The CDR3 loop spans 16 amino acids. V was pared by 5 bases and J by 0 bases, with 5 bases of the junction left unmatched. The CDR3 DNA follows: TGTGCCAGCAGCCCTAGCGGGACAAGCTCCTACAATGAGCAGTTCTTC. Amino acid sequence: CASSPSGTSSYNEQFF.

This clone was observed a handful of times. The CDR3 coding sequence is TGTGCCAGTAGTATAGCCGGGGGTCTAGCGGGAGGAGGTAATGAGCAGTTCTTC. Amino acid sequence: CASSIAGGLAGGGNEQFF. The rearrangement uses TRBV19 and TRBJ2-1; 11 bases match TRBD2. V dropped 1 base and J dropped 7; count of bases not matched to a gene: 12. The CDR3 is 18 amino acids. The germline gives CDR1 LNHDA, CDR2 SQIVND (reference sequence).

The V call is TRBV6-5, the J call TRBJ2-7; 7 bases map to TRBD2. Germline V gives CDR1 MNHEY, CDR2 SVGAGI. The CDR3 has 14 amino acids. V was clipped by 5 bases and J by 0 bases; unmatched bases: 4. CDR3 loop: CASSDGGGSYEQYF. The DNA of the CDR3 is TGTGCCAGCAGTGATGGGGGGGGCTCCTACGAGCAGTACTTC.

The chain combines TRBV30 with TRBJ1-3; D not resolved. This CDR3 region has 13 residues. Deletions cut 4 bases from V and 0 bases from J, with 7 bases between. Germline CDR1 reads GTSNPN; CDR2 reads SVGIG (reference sequence). The CDR3 DNA reads TGTGCCTGGACTCCGAGCTCTGGAAACACCATATATTTT. Protein: CAWTPSSGNTIYF.

The rearrangement joins TRBV30 to TRBJ1-2; D is undetermined. V lost 0 bases, J lost 0 bases, and 8 bases lay in between. The germline V gene has CDR1 GTSNPN and CDR2 SVGIG (reference sequence). There are 14 residues in the CDR3. For the CDR3, the DNA is TGTGCCTGGAGTGTATCACCTACTAACTATGGCTACACCTTC. It specifies CAWSVSPTNYGYTF. Full variable domain (remainder filled in from reference TRBV30 and TRBJ1-2): SQTIHQWPATLVQPVGSPLSLECTVEGTSNPNLYWYRQAAGRGLQLLFYSVGIGQISSEVPQNLSASRPQDRQFILSSKKLLLSDSGFYLCAWSVSPTNYGYTFGSGTRLTVV.

This clone was counted between two and nine times. The gene calls are TRBV9 and TRBJ1-6; D is unclear. Germline V lookup: CDR1 SGDLS, CDR2 YYNGEE. CDR3 size: 14 residues. V gave up 0 bases and J gave up 9 bases, with 10 bases separating them. The CDR3 bases are TGTGCCAGCAGCGTAGGAGGGTATGGTTCACCCCTCCACTTT. The encoded protein is CASSVGGYGSPLHF.